The next 24 T cell receptor beta chains were all read from a single sample in a study of T cells after yellow fever vaccination (dated by TCRdb to about 2019). In the paper's terms, the treatment or condition label means: live attenuated yellow fever vaccine strain. Receptor amplification or capture employed 5' RACE. Sequenced on an Illumina HiSeq 2500. TCRdb reprocessing: public reads trimmed at Q25 with fastp, clones called with MiXCR, in-frame beta chains kept. CDR3 protein duplicates are merged, each entry listing the most common genes and DNA. In all, the sample holds more than 65,000 distinct CDR3 sequences, and 10% to 15% of those were seen once. About 26% of the sample belongs to the ten largest clones. The sequencing here drew on CD8+ T cells not binding an NS4B(214-222) dextramer, sorted from PBMCs, taken 21 days after the first yellow fever vaccination. The sample's cell subset or site, from its label and the paper: NS4B epitope dextramer-negative CD8 T cells. Every receptor here comes from a man aged 18 to 29 who received the YFV17D yellow fever vaccine.

This clonotype was recorded a few times. The gene calls are TRBV20-1 and TRBJ2-5; D remains ambiguous. Trimming pared 5 bases from V and 4 bases from J, leaving 14 bases between. Germline V gene lookup returns CDR1 DFQATT and CDR2 SNEGSKA (reference sequence). CDR3 length equals 13 residues. DNA of the CDR3: TGCAGTGCTCATGGCCACGAGAGAGAGACCCAGTACTTC. Its translation: CSAHGHERETQYF.

This clonotype turned up a few times. V usage is TRBV20-1 and J usage is TRBJ2-3; 10 bases match TRBD1. J gave up 0 bases and V 6 bases, and 6 bases lay outside the gene matches. Looked up from germline, CDR1 is DFQATT and CDR2 is SNEGSKA (reference sequence). The CDR3 runs 15 residues. The CDR3 reads CSARDRGKSTDTQYF. CDR3 nucleotide sequence: TGCAGTGCGAGGGACAGGGGAAAGAGCACAGATACGCAGTATTTT.

The chain joins TRBV12-3 or TRBV12-4 to TRBJ2-2, with 7 bases identical to TRBD1. The CDR3 runs 13 residues. V was pared by 6 bases and J by 11 bases, with 9 bases of the junction left unmatched. The CDR3 reads CASRTGTVSELFF. DNA for the CDR3: TGTGCCAGCAGGACAGGGACCGTAAGCGAGCTGTTTTTT.

This clonotype was detected only a few times. This chain links TRBV20-1 with TRBJ2-1; 9 nucleotides match TRBD2. The CDR3 extends over 15 amino acids. Germline V gene lookup returns CDR1 DFQATT and CDR2 SNEGSKA (reference sequence). V shed 8 bases, J shed 4 bases, and the junction held 12 bases outside the gene matches. The CDR3 protein is CSPHIAGDLYNEQFF. CDR3 sequence (DNA): TGCAGTCCCCATATAGCGGGGGATTTATACAATGAGCAGTTCTTC.

This clonotype came up many times. This chain connects TRBV5-6 to TRBJ2-2; D is ambiguous. Trimming took 4 bases from V and 5 from J, leaving 15 bases between them. CDR1 and CDR2 (germline): SGHDT, YYEEEE. CDR3 length: 15 amino acids. CDR3 nucleotide sequence: TGTGCCAGCAGCCAGTCAGTGGGCTGGACCGGGGAGCTGTTTTTT. Encoded protein: CASSQSVGWTGELFF. The full variable domain, rest sourced from reference TRBV5-6 and TRBJ2-2, is DAGVTQSPTHLIKTRGQQVTLRCSPKSGHDTVSWYQQALGQGPQFIFQYYEEEERQRGNFPDRFSGHQFPNYSSELNVNALLLGDSALYLCASSQSVGWTGELFFGEGSRLTVL.

This clonotype appeared a few times. The rearrangement joins TRBV20-1 to TRBJ2-7; D gene uncertain. Germline values: CDR1 DFQATT, CDR2 SNEGSKA (reference sequence). This CDR3 is built from 15 residues. V was pared by 0 bases and J by 0 bases, with 12 bases between. The CDR3 sequence is CSARDKLRSSYEQYV. In DNA form, the CDR3 reads TGCAGTGCTAGAGATAAGTTAAGGAGCTCCTACGAGCAGTACGTC.

This chain links TRBV4-1 with TRBJ1-5, with TRBD1 as a possible D gene (5 bases). The germline CDR1 and CDR2 sequences are MGHRA and YSYEKL. The CDR3 is 14 amino acids. The germline V and J ends were trimmed by 0 bases and 7 bases, with 10 bases remaining between them. CDR3 coding DNA: TGCGCCAGCAGCCAAGATGGGGAGGGGCAGCCCCAGCATTTT. Protein: CASSQDGEGQPQHF.

The V and J genes are TRBV4-1 and TRBJ2-7; D is uncertain. The CDR3 runs to 14 residues. The V gene lost 5 bases and the J gene lost 4 bases, with 15 bases spanning the gap. Germline V gives CDR1 MGHRA, CDR2 YSYEKL. CDR3 DNA sequence: TGCGCCAGCAGCGAGAAAGAAGCCCCTTACGAGCAGTACTTC. It specifies CASSEKEAPYEQYF.

This rearrangement joins TRBV4-1 to TRBJ2-3, with 10 bases aligning to TRBD2. The germline V gene has CDR1 MGHRA and CDR2 YSYEKL. After removal of 1 base from V and 3 bases from J, the junction contained 4 bases not matched to a gene. The CDR3 loop spans 16 amino acids. This CDR3 is CASSQGAGGLTDTQYF. The CDR3 DNA is TGCGCCAGCAGCCAAGGAGCGGGGGGGCTAACAGATACGCAGTATTTT.

This clonotype has more than one count but fewer than ten. This chain uses TRBV12-5 with TRBJ2-2; 9 positions agree with TRBD1. This CDR3 is built from 18 residues. Germline values: CDR1 LGHNT, CDR2 FRNRAP. V lost 0 bases to trimming and J lost 3 bases; unmatched junction nucleotides: 8. As DNA, the CDR3 is TGTGCTAGTGGTTTGGTACTCCGGGACAGGGTGGACACCGGGGAGCTGTTTTTT. This gives the protein CASGLVLRDRVDTGELFF.

This clonotype came up a few times. V is TRBV10-3 and J is TRBJ1-2, with unresolved D. The CDR3 runs to 11 residues. Trimming pared 7 bases from V and 0 bases from J, leaving 3 bases between. Germline CDR1 is ENHRY and CDR2 is SYGVKD. In nucleotides, the CDR3 is TGTGCCATCACGGCTAACTATGGCTACACCTTC. Translating gives CAITANYGYTF.

A few counts support this clonotype. V gene TRBV7-6 combines with J gene TRBJ2-3; 10 nucleotides align to TRBD2. There are 17 residues in the CDR3. Trimming at V came to 2 bases and at J to 2 bases, leaving 7 bases not matched to a gene. The germline CDR1 and CDR2 sequences are SGHVS and FNYEAQ. CDR3 in DNA: TGTGCCAGCAGCTTAATGGCTAGCGGGGGCCTCACAGATACGCAGTATTTT. The encoded protein is CASSLMASGGLTDTQYF.

CDR3 protein: CSVFGQTNEKLFF. The CDR3 DNA reads as TGCAGCGTTTTTGGGCAGACGAATGAAAAACTGTTTTTT. The rearrangement joins TRBV29-1 to TRBJ1-4, with D hard to call. The V gene lost 5 bases and the J gene lost 5 bases, with 12 bases spanning the gap. CDR1 SQVTM and CDR2 ANQGSEA come from the germline V gene. This CDR3 contains 13 residues.

The rearrangement links TRBV4-3 to TRBJ2-7; D gene unclear. V gave up 1 base and J gave up 6 bases, with 16 bases separating them. Per the germline V gene, CDR1 is LGHNA and CDR2 is YSLEER. The CDR3 loop spans 15 amino acids. The CDR3 coding sequence is TGCGCCAGCAGCCAAGCCCTCCTGTCCCGGATCGAGCAGTACTTC. Translated: CASSQALLSRIEQYF.

This clonotype was counted only a few times. The V and J genes are TRBV6-5 and TRBJ1-2; tentative D call: TRBD1 (5 bases). Trimming shortened V by 7 bases and J by 5 bases, and 11 bases separated the two germline ends. This CDR3 spans 12 amino acids. Germline CDR1 and CDR2: MNHEY and SVGAGI. CDR3 protein: CASKHGGYGYTF. Here the CDR3 DNA reads TGTGCCAGCAAACACGGGGGATATGGCTACACCTTC.

This clonotype was counted a few times. The chain couples TRBV12-3 or TRBV12-4 to TRBJ1-1; D not resolved. The CDR3 length is 13 residues. V lost 5 bases to trimming and J lost 3 bases, with 10 bases between them. CDR3 amino acids: CASSAGADTEAFF. The CDR3 DNA reads as TGTGCCAGCAGTGCAGGAGCGGACACTGAAGCTTTCTTT.

This chain joins TRBV6-5 and TRBJ2-1; TRBD2 matches 7 bases. Germline values: CDR1 MNHEY, CDR2 SVGAGI. V was clipped by 4 bases and J by 10 bases; unmatched bases: 10. The CDR3 runs to 14 residues. CDR3 in DNA: TGTGCCAGCAGTTTCCTCTGGCGGGGGAAGGAGCAGTTCTTC. Translation: CASSFLWRGKEQFF.

This clonotype was counted at least ten times. The chain joins TRBV4-3 to TRBJ2-1, with D tentatively TRBD1 (6 bases). V dropped 1 base and J dropped 1 base, with 8 bases sitting between them. The CDR3 extends over 15 amino acids. Germline V gene lookup returns CDR1 LGHNA and CDR2 YSLEER. The DNA for the CDR3 is TGCGCCAGCAGCCAAGGGACAGCTTCCTACAATGAGCAGTTCTTC. It codes for CASSQGTASYNEQFF.

The chain has TRBV12-3 or TRBV12-4 and TRBJ1-2; D is unresolved. V shed 6 bases and J shed 4 bases, with 18 bases lying between them. The CDR3 sequence is 15 residues long. CDR3 coding DNA: TGTGCCAGCAGCCCCGGAGCGGGTAGAAGCTATGGCTACACCTTC. This gives the protein CASSPGAGRSYGYTF.

The chain is built from TRBV7-9 and TRBJ2-7, with 11 bases matching TRBD1. The CDR3 is 15 amino acids. V gave up 4 bases and J gave up 3 bases; unmatched junction bases: 5. Germline V gives CDR1 SEHNR, CDR2 FQNEAQ (reference sequence). The CDR3 sequence: CASSSGQGALYEQYV. In DNA, the CDR3 is TGTGCCAGCAGCTCAGGACAGGGGGCTCTCTACGAGCAGTACGTC.

The J gene is TRBJ2-7, the V gene TRBV20-1; D remains ambiguous. The germline V and J ends were trimmed by 3 bases and 0 bases, with 9 bases remaining between them. CDR1 is DFQATT, CDR2 SNEGSKA, per germline (reference sequence). The CDR3 extends over 13 amino acids. This CDR3 reads CSASHPSSYEQYF. Here the CDR3 DNA reads TGCAGTGCTAGTCACCCCAGCTCCTACGAGCAGTACTTC.

This clonotype was observed a handful of times. The chain carries TRBV7-9 and TRBJ2-5; 9 bases line up with TRBD1. Losses at the gene ends were 5 bases for V and 5 bases for J; bases not matched to a gene: 6. The length of the CDR3 is 14 residues. Germline V gene lookup returns CDR1 SEHNR and CDR2 FQNEAQ (reference sequence). The CDR3 nucleotides are TGTGCCAGCAGCCTACAGGGGGCGAGGGAGACCCAGTACTTC. Translation gives CASSLQGARETQYF.

The chain combines TRBV7-9 with TRBJ2-2; TRBD1 matches at 12 bases. V lost 5 bases to trimming and J lost 7 bases; unmatched junction nucleotides: 8. CDR3 length: 16 residues. Germline V gives CDR1 SEHNR, CDR2 FQNEAQ (reference sequence). CDR3 protein: CASSDRDRGLGGELFF. Here the CDR3 DNA reads TGTGCCAGCAGCGACCGGGACAGGGGGCTTGGCGGGGAGCTGTTTTTT. The variable domain in full, with the rest retrieved from reference TRBV7-9 and TRBJ2-2, is DTGVSQNPRHKITKRGQNVTFRCDPISEHNRLYWYRQTLGQGPEFLTYFQNEAQLEKSRLLSDRFSAERPKGSFSTLEIQRTEQGDSAMYLCASSDRDRGLGGELFFGEGSRLTVL.

The chain recombines TRBV12-3 or TRBV12-4 with TRBJ1-6; TRBD1 matches at 8 bases. The CDR3 runs 14 residues. Trimming took 5 bases from V and 7 from J; bases not matched to a gene: 4. Here the CDR3 reads CASSTTGGNSPLHF. For the CDR3, the DNA is TGTGCCAGCAGTACCACAGGGGGAAATTCACCCCTCCACTTT.